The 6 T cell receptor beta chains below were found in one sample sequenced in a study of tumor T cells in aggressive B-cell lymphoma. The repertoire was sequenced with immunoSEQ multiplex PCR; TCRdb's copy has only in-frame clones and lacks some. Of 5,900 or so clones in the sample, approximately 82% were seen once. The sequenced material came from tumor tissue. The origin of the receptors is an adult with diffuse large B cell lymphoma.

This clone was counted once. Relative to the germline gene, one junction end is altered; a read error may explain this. As DNA, the CDR3 is TGTGCCAGCAGTCTGAGACAGGCCGGAAACACTGAAGCTTTTTTT. Translation gives CASSLRQAGNTEAFF. This chain links TRBV6-6 with TRBJ1-1; a weak D match, TRBD1 (6 bases). The CDR3 runs 15 residues. Per the germline V gene, CDR1 is MNHNY and CDR2 is SVGAGI (reference sequence).

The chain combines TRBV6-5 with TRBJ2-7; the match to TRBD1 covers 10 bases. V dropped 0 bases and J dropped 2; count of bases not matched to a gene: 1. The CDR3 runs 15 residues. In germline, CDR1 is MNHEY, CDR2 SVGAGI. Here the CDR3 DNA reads TGTGCCAGCAGTTACTCGGACAGGGGGACCTACGAGCAGTACTTC. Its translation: CASSYSDRGTYEQYF.

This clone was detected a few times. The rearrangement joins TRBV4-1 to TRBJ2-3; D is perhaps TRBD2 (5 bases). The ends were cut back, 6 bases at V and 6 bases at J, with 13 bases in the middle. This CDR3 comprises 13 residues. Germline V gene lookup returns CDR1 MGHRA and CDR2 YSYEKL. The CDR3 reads CASRKGAVDTQYF. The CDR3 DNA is TGCGCCAGCAGGAAGGGAGCAGTGGATACGCAGTATTTT.

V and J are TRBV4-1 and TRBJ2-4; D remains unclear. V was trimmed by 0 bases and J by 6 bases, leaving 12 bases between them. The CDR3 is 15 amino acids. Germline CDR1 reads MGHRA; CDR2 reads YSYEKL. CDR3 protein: CASSQDLQVVNIQYF. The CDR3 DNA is TGCGCCAGCAGCCAAGATTTGCAGGTAGTAAACATTCAGTACTTC.

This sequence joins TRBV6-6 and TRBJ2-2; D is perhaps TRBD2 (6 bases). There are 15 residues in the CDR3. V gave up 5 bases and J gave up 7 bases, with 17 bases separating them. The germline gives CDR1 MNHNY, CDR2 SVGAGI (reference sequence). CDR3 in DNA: TGTGCCAGCAGTCTCCGTACGGGGGAGTACGGGGAGCTGTTTTTT. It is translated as CASSLRTGEYGELFF.

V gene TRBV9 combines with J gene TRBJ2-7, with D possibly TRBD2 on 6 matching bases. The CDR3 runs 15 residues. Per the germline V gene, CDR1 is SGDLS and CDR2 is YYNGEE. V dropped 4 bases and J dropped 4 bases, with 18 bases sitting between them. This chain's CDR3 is CASSPKLWGTYEQYF. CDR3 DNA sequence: TGTGCCAGCAGCCCCAAGTTATGGGGGACTTACGAGCAGTACTTC.